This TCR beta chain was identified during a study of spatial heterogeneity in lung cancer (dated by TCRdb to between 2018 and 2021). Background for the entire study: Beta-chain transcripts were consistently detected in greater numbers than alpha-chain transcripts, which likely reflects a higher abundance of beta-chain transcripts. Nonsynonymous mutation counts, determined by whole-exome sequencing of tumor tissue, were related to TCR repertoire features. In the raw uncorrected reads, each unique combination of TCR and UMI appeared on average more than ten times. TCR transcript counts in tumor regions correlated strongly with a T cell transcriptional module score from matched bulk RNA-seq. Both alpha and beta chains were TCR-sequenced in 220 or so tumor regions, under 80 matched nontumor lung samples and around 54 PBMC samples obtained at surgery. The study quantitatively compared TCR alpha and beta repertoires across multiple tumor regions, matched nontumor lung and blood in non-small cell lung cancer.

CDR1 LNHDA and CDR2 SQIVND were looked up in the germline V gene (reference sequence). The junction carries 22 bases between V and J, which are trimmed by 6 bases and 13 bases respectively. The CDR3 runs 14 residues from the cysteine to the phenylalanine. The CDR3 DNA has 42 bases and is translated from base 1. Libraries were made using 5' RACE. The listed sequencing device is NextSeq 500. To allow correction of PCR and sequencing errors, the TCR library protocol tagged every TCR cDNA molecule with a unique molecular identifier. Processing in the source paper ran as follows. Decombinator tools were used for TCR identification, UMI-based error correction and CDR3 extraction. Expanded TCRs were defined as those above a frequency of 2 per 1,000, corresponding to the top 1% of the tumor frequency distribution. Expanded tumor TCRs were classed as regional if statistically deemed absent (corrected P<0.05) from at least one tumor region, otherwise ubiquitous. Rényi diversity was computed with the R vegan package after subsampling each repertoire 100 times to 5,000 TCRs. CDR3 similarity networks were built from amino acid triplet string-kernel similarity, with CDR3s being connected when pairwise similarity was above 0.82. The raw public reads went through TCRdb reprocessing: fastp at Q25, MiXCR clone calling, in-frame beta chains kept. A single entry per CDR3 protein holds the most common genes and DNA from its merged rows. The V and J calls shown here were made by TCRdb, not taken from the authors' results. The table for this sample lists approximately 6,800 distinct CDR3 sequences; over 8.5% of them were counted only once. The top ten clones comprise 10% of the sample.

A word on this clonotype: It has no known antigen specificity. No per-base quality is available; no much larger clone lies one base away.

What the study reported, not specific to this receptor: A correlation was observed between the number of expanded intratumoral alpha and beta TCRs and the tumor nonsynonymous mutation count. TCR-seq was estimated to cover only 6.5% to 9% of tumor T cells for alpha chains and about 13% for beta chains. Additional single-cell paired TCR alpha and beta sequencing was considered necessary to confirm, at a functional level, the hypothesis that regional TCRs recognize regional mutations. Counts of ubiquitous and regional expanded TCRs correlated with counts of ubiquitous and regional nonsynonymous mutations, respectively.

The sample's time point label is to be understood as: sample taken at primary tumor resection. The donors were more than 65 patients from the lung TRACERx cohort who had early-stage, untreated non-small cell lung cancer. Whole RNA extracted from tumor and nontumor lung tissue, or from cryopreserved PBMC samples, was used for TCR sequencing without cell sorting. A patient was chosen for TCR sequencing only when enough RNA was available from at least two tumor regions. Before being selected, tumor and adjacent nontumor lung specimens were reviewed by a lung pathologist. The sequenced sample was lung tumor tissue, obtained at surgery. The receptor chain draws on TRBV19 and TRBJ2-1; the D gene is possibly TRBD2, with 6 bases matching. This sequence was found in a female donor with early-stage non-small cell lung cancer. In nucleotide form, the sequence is TGTGCCAGTAGCCGACGCCGGGAGACTGATCTTCAGTTCTTC. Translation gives CASSRRRETDLQFF. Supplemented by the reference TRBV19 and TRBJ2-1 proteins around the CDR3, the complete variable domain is DGGITQSPKYLFRKEGQNVTLSCEQNLNHDAMYWYRQDPGQGLRLIYYSQIVNDFQKGDIAEGYSVSREKKESFPLTVTSAQKNPTAFYLCASSRRRETDLQFFGPGTRLTVL.